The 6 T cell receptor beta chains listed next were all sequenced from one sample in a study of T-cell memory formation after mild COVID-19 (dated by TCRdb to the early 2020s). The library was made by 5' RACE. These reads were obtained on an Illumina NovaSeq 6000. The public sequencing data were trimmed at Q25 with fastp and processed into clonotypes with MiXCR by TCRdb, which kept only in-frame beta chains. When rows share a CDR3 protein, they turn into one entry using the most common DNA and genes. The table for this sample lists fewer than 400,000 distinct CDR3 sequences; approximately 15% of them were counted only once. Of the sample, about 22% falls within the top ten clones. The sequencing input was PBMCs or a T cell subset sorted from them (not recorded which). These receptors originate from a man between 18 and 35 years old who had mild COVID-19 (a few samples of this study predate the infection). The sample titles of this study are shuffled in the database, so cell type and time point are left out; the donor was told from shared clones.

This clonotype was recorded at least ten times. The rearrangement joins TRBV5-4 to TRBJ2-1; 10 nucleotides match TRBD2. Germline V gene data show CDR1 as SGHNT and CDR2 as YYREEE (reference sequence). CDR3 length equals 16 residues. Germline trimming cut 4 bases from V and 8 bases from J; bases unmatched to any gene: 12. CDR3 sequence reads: CASSLRGSGGADEQFF. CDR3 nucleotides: TGTGCCAGCAGCCTTCGTGGAAGCGGGGGGGCAGATGAGCAGTTCTTC.

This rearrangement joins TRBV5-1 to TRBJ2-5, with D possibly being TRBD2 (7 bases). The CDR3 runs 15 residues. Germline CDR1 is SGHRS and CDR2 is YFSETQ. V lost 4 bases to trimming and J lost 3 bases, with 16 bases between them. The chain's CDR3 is CASSPGGGGEETQYF. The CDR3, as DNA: TGCGCCAGCAGCCCGGGGGGTGGGGGCGAAGAGACCCAGTACTTC.

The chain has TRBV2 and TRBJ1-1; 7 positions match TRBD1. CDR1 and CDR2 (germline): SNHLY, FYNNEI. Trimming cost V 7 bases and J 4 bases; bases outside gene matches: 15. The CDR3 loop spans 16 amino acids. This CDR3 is CASKETGRGFGTEAFF. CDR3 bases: TGTGCCAGCAAAGAGACAGGGAGGGGTTTCGGCACTGAAGCTTTCTTT.

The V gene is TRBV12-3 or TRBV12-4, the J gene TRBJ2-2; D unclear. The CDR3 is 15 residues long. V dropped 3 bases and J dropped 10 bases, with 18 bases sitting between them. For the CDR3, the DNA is TGTGCCAGCAGTTTCCGGGCCGAGAGCCCCGTGGAGCTGTTTTTT. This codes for CASSFRAESPVELFF.

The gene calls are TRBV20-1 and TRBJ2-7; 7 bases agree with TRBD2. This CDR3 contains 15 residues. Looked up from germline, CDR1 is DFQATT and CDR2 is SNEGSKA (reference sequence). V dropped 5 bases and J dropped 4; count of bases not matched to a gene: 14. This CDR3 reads CSAHPPGGLRYEQYF. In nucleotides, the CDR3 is TGCAGTGCTCACCCCCCGGGGGGTCTGCGGTACGAGCAGTACTTC.

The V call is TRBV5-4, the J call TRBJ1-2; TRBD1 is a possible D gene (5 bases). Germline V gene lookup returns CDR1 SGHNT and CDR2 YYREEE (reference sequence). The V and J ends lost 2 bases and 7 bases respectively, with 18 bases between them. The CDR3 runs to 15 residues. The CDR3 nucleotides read TGTGCCAGCAGCTTTTGGGAGAGGGGTTTACGTGGCTACACCTTC. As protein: CASSFWERGLRGYTF.